This T cell receptor beta chain was recorded in a study of human thymus T cells. The source of the thymus tissue was resections taken during corrective heart surgery. Turning to this clone: As yet, its antigen is unknown.

The germline V gene encodes CDR1 SGDLS and CDR2 YYNGEE. The ends were cut back, 1 base at V and 2 bases at J, with 14 bases in the middle. The CDR3 spans 16 residues. Findings and caveats of the study: Gene usage (both V and J) appeared biased in thymic and blood repertoires.

TCRdb's copy holds only in-frame clones and misses some; the assay was immunoSEQ multiplex PCR. The sample comprises 78,000 or so clones, around 96% of which are singletons, and 0.025% to 0.04% rests with the top ten. The chain joins TRBV9 to TRBJ2-3, with D hard to call. This receptor was identified in a boy less than two years old with a congenital heart defect but otherwise immunologically healthy. Sequencing was carried out using thymus tissue. In nucleotides, the CDR3 is TGTGCCAGCAGCGTAAGTCACTCGATGCCCACAGATACGCAGTATTTT. Its protein is CASSVSHSMPTDTQYF. The variable domain in full, completed from reference TRBV9 and TRBJ2-3, reads DSGVTQTPKHLITATGQRVTLRCSPRSGDLSVYWYQQSLDQGLQFLIQYYNGEERAKGNILERFSAQQFPDLHSELNLSSLELGDSALYFCASSVSHSMPTDTQYFGPGTRLTVL.